The T cell receptor (beta chain) described here comes from a study of cytotoxic CD8 clonotypes in ibrutinib-treated CLL. With respect to this clone: Its cognate antigen is unknown.

Deep sequencing aimed at 1 in 200,000 to 1 in 1 million T cells' resolution. Measured with immunoSEQ multiplex PCR; TCRdb has only the in-frame clones, and not every one. The sample contains some 130,000 clones, about 85% of which appear only once. Cryopreserved PBMCs were the source of around 2 micrograms of genomic DNA, which went to TCR beta libraries. Study-wide points: Among the clonotypes, public ones were uncommon and contracted or held stable on treatment. Clonality was higher at baseline than in age-matched healthy donors and tracked circulating CD8+ T-cell counts.

The sample in question was PBMCs, obtained after 24 months of ibrutinib treatment. The clonotype originates from a human donor with chronic lymphocytic leukemia.

The CDR3 coding sequence is TGTGCCAGTAGTACCGGACCCAGCTCCTACAATGAGCAGTTCTTC. Its translation is CASSTGPSSYNEQFF. The chain uses TRBV19 and TRBJ2-1; D gene uncertain. Germline CDR1 reads LNHDA; CDR2 reads SQIVND (reference sequence). The length of the CDR3 is 15 residues. The V end lost 4 bases, the J end lost 0 bases, and 10 bases lay between the germline ends.